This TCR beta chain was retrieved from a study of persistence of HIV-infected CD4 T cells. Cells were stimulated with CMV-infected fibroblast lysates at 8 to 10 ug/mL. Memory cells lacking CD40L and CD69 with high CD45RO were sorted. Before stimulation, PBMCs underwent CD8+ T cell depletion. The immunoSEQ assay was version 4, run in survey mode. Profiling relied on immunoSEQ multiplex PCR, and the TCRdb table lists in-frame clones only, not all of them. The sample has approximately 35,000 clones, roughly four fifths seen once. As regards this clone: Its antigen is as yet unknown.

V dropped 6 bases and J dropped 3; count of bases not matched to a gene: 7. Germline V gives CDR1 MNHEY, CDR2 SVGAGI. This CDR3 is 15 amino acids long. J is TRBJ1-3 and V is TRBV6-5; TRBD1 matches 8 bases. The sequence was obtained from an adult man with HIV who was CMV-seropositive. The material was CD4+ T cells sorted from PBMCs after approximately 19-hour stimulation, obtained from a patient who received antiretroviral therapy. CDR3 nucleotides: TGTGCCAGCAGCCGGACAGGGCGGGATGGAAACACCATATATTTT. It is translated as CASSRTGRDGNTIYF.